This TCR beta chain was obtained from a study of breast tumors, draining lymph nodes, adjacent tissues. Findings of the study overall: Compared with lymph nodes, tumors were less diverse; compared with nontumor tissue, more. Tumor and nontumor repertoires were significantly more similar in luminal-like than in basal-like breast cancer. Most tumor T cells seemingly derive from lymph node, then expand in tumor.

In this sample, this clonotype turned up many times. No antigen is known for it. The lymph nodes were axillary draining lymph nodes from breast cancer patients. Via MiXCR, TCRdb re-called the multiplex PCR reads, giving one row per CDR3 protein. The repertoire holds 200,000 to 300,000 distinct CDR3 sequences, with 30% to 35% as singletons. V was pared by 3 bases and J by 0 bases, with 9 bases of the junction left unmatched. CDR1 and CDR2 (germline): DFQATT, SNEGSKA (reference sequence). This CDR3 is 18 amino acids long. The clonotype was recovered from a female donor with breast cancer. Some clones in this sample may be carry-over from other donors' samples. J is TRBJ1-6 and V is TRBV20-1, with TRBD1 identical over 9 bases. The sample consisted of axillary lymph node tissue. CDR3 amino acids: CSASPRDRANSYNSPLHF. In nucleotides, the CDR3 is TGCAGTGCTAGCCCCCGGGACAGGGCCAACTCCTATAATTCACCCCTCCACTTT.